This entry lists 32 T cell receptor beta chains sequenced from one sample in a study of monozygotic twins with inflammatory bowel disease. TCRdb reanalyzed the 5' RACE reads and collapses them to one entry per CDR3 protein, without DNA. This sample's table reports approximately 380,000 distinct CDR3 sequences. The specimen sequenced was blood. The receptor source for this set is a human donor with ulcerative colitis or Crohn's disease, or a healthy co-twin of an affected twin (not recorded which).

This CDR3 is CASSYPAERPETQYF. The chain recombines TRBV11-1 with TRBJ2-5; TCRdb outputs TRBD1, but without DNA this stays unchecked. The CDR3 is 15 residues long. Germline loops: CDR1 SGHAT, CDR2 FQDESV (reference sequence).

The chain uses TRBV18 and TRBJ1-1. Germline V gives CDR1 KGHSH, CDR2 LQKENI. The length of the CDR3 is 13 residues. The CDR3 here is CASSPQGAWEAFF.

This rearrangement joins TRBV12-3 or TRBV12-4 to TRBJ2-7. The CDR3 sequence is 15 residues long. CDR3 protein: CASSMPSRSSYEQYF.

The V gene is TRBV9, the J gene TRBJ2-1; the TCRdb call, TRBD2, lacks DNA for checking. The CDR3 contains 17 residues. Looked up from germline, CDR1 is SGDLS and CDR2 is YYNGEE. CDR3 loop: CASSGLAGGPGYNEQFF.

The chain combines TRBV19 with TRBJ2-1; TCRdb proposes TRBD1, but this gene call is untestable without DNA. The germline V gene encodes CDR1 LNHDA and CDR2 SQIVND (reference sequence). The CDR3 totals 16 residues. The CDR3 sequence: CASSQGPGGIYNEQFF.

The chain carries TRBV20-1 and TRBJ2-3; TCRdb gives TRBD1 as the D gene, but with no DNA this cannot be confirmed. CDR3 length: 23 amino acids. CDR1 is DFQATT, CDR2 SNEGSKA, per germline (reference sequence). CDR3 in amino acids: CSARDPGIAVGGGASLSTDTQYF.

CDR3 protein: CASSPYRQGDQYF. This chain uses TRBV7-6 with TRBJ2-5; lacking DNA, the TRBD1 call made by TCRdb goes unchecked. This CDR3 is 13 amino acids long. The germline V gene encodes CDR1 SGHVS and CDR2 FNYEAQ. The whole variable domain, remainder taken from reference TRBV7-6 and TRBJ2-5, is GAGVSQSPRYKVTKRGQDVALRCDPISGHVSLYWYRQALGQGPEFLTYFNYEAQQDKSGLPNDRFSAERPEGSISTLTIQRTEQRDSAMYRCASSPYRQGDQYFGPGTRLLVL.

The V call is TRBV7-6, the J call TRBJ2-7; TCRdb lists TRBD2, though no DNA is available to test this call. The CDR3 has 17 residues. Germline loops: CDR1 SGHVS, CDR2 FNYEAQ. The CDR3 loop is CASSLEVASGGSYEQYF.

This chain connects TRBV29-1 to TRBJ2-7; TCRdb calls TRBD1, which cannot be checked without DNA. The CDR3 length is 13 residues. CDR1 and CDR2 (germline): SQVTM, ANQGSEA. The CDR3 loop is CSVPGQGVYEQYF.

The CDR3 reads CASSPGEGYEQYF. V and J are TRBV18 and TRBJ2-7; no DNA is available, so the TRBD1 call from TCRdb remains unchecked. CDR1 is KGHSH and CDR2 is LQKENI in the germline V gene. The CDR3 loop spans 13 amino acids.

V usage is TRBV6-5 and J usage is TRBJ1-6. The germline gives CDR1 MNHEY, CDR2 SVGAGI. The CDR3 sequence is 14 residues long. The CDR3 sequence: CASSYSEQNSPLHF.

The V gene is TRBV2, the J gene TRBJ2-6. The CDR3 runs 15 residues. Germline CDR1 and CDR2: SNHLY and FYNNEI. The CDR3 loop reads CASISDASGANVLTF.

V and J are TRBV7-9 and TRBJ1-2; without DNA, the TCRdb call of TRBD1 cannot be checked. Germline assignment: CDR1 SEHNR and CDR2 FQNEAQ (reference sequence). CDR3 length: 15 residues. Here the CDR3 reads CASSLELAGNGGYTF.

The chain recombines TRBV7-9 with TRBJ2-7. CDR3 length equals 13 residues. Germline values: CDR1 SEHNR, CDR2 FQNEAQ (reference sequence). CDR3 sequence reads: CASSLGPPGEQYF.

The rearrangement uses TRBV7-9 and TRBJ2-5. This CDR3 contains 12 residues. Germline V gene sequence: CDR1 SEHNR, CDR2 FQNEAQ (reference sequence). The CDR3 is CASSYWTETQYF.

J is TRBJ2-7 and V is TRBV18; TCRdb proposes TRBD1, but this gene call is untestable without DNA. The V gene's germline CDR1 is KGHSH and CDR2 LQKENI. The CDR3 runs to 14 residues. This chain's CDR3 is CASSPPGQLYEQYF.

V gene TRBV9 combines with J gene TRBJ2-3; TCRdb's D call, TRBD1, is unchecked because there is no DNA. The CDR3 length is 17 residues. CDR1 and CDR2 from the germline V gene are SGDLS and YYNGEE. This CDR3 is CASSVRGGGVGTDTQYF.

This chain connects TRBV20-1 to TRBJ1-1; no DNA is available, so the TRBD1 call from TCRdb remains unchecked. Germline CDR1 and CDR2: DFQATT and SNEGSKA (reference sequence). This CDR3 has 14 amino acids. CDR3 residues: CSARPDRGDTEAFF.

J is TRBJ2-2 and V is TRBV12-3 or TRBV12-4; as DNA is missing, the TRBD1 call by TCRdb cannot be tested. CDR3 length: 15 residues. CDR3 sequence reads: CASMAGTVNTGELFF.

The chain joins TRBV11-1 to TRBJ2-7; TCRdb selects TRBD1, and the lack of DNA leaves this call unchecked. Per the germline V gene, CDR1 is SGHAT and CDR2 is FQDESV (reference sequence). The CDR3 is 18 residues long. The CDR3 sequence is CASSSGGGRGPTSYEQYF.

The chain links TRBV7-2 to TRBJ2-3; lacking DNA, the TRBD1 call made by TCRdb goes unchecked. This CDR3 is built from 15 residues. Germline V gene sequence: CDR1 SGHTA, CDR2 FQGNSA. CDR3 region: CASSWGDTAKVRQYF.

This rearrangement joins TRBV5-5 to TRBJ2-3; the TCRdb call, TRBD2, lacks DNA for checking. CDR1 and CDR2 from the germline V gene are SGHKS and YYEKEE (reference sequence). CDR3 length: 16 residues. The CDR3 protein is CASSPPLAGGPDTQYF.

This chain uses TRBV7-2 with TRBJ2-7; TCRdb selects TRBD2, and the lack of DNA leaves this call unchecked. The CDR3 totals 13 residues. CDR1 is SGHTA, CDR2 FQGNSA, per germline. The CDR3 here is CASSFERGYEQYF.

This CDR3 is CASSHLGSYRDREHSNQPQHF. The genes are TRBV23-1 and TRBJ1-5; the TRBD1 assignment by TCRdb is unverifiable without DNA. TRBV23-1 is an open reading frame, and its role is uncertain. The CDR3 is made up of 21 amino acids.

The V and J genes are TRBV7-9 and TRBJ1-4; TCRdb outputs TRBD1, but without DNA this stays unchecked. This CDR3 has 15 residues. CDR1 SEHNR and CDR2 FQNEAQ come from the germline V gene (reference sequence). CDR3 sequence reads: CASTDPGGVSEKLFF.

This chain uses TRBV20-1 with TRBJ2-1; without DNA, the TCRdb call of TRBD1 cannot be checked. Germline V lookup: CDR1 DFQATT, CDR2 SNEGSKA (reference sequence). CDR3 length equals 12 residues. CDR3 protein: CSASRLVNEQFF.

This chain's CDR3 is CASSPAAQETQYF. The chain carries TRBV12-3 or TRBV12-4 and TRBJ2-5; TCRdb's D gene call, TRBD2, goes unchecked for lack of DNA. CDR3 size: 13 residues.

The chain employs TRBV7-2 and TRBJ2-2; TCRdb indicates TRBD2, and absent DNA this call remains unverified. The CDR3 consists of 15 residues. Per the germline V gene, CDR1 is SGHTA and CDR2 is FQGNSA. CDR3 loop: CASSPVRRGTGELFF.

The rearrangement joins TRBV7-3 to TRBJ2-5; the TCRdb call, TRBD1, lacks DNA for checking. The CDR3 sequence is 13 residues long. The V gene's germline CDR1 is SGHTA and CDR2 FQGTGA. CDR3 protein: CASSWASGETQYF.

The chain has TRBV21-1 and TRBJ2-5; there is no DNA to check the TCRdb D call of TRBD1. TRBV21-1 constitutes a pseudogene. The CDR3 contains 14 residues. The CDR3 region is CASRKTGLWETQYF.

The gene calls are TRBV27 and TRBJ2-7; TCRdb proposes TRBD1, but this gene call is untestable without DNA. From germline, CDR1 is MNHEY and CDR2 SMNVEV (reference sequence). This CDR3 is built from 16 residues. CDR3: CASSYSGGPLSYEQYF.

The chain has TRBV14 and TRBJ1-1. This CDR3 has 15 amino acids. CDR1 and CDR2 (germline): SGHDN, FVKESK. The CDR3 sequence: CASSQGTGTYTEAFF.